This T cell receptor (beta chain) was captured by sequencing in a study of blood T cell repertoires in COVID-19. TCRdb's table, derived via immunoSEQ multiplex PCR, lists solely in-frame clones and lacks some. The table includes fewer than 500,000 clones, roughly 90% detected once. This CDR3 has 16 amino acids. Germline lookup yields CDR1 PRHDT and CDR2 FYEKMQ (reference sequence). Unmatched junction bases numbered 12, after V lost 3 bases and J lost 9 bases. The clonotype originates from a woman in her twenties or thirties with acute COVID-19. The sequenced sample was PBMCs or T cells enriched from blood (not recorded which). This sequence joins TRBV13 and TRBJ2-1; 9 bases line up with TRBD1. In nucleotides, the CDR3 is TGTGCCAGCAGCTTTGCACAGGGGGCGCCTCTTGGTGAGCAGTTCTTC. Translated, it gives CASSFAQGAPLGEQFF.